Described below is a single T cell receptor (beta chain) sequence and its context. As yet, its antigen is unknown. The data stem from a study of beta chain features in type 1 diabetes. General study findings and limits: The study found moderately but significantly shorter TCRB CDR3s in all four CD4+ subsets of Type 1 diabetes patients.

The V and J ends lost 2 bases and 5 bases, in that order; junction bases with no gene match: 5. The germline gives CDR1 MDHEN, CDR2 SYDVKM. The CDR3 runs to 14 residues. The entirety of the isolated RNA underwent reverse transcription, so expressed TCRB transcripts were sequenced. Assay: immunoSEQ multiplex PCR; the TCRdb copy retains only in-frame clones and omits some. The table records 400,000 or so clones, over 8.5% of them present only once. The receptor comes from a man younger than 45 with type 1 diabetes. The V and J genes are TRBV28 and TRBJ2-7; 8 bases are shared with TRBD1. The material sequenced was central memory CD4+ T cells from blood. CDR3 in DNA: TGTGCCAGCAGTTTACGACAGGGGAGAAACGAGCAGTACTTC. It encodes CASSLRQGRNEQYF.